These 18 T cell receptor beta chains came from one sample sequenced in a study of T cell responses to AZD1222 COVID-19 vaccine. Some clones are missing from TCRdb's copy, which holds only in-frame ones; the method was immunoSEQ multiplex PCR. The sample shows 130,000 or so clones, 85% to 90% of them seen only once. The sequencing here drew on peripheral blood, taken on day 0 of AZD1222 vaccination. These receptors were taken from an adult in good health.

This CDR3 is CASKTLFRDSTQYF. The CDR3 DNA sequence: TGCGCCAGCAAAACGCTTTTCAGAGATAGTACGCAGTATTTT. The V call is TRBV5-1, the J call TRBJ2-3; D remains unclear. Trimming took off 6 bases at V and 8 bases at J, with 19 bases between the two ends. The CDR3 runs to 14 residues. CDR1 and CDR2 from the germline V gene are SGHRS and YFSETQ.

The chain combines TRBV21-1 with TRBJ1-5. TRBV21-1 is recorded as a pseudogene. The CDR3 is 13 amino acids. CDR3 sequence: CASERKGCQPQHF. CDR3 bases: TGTGCCAGCGAGAGGAAGGGCTGTCAGCCCCAGCATTTT.

This chain links TRBV7-2 with TRBJ1-1; D is unclear. Germline V gene sequence: CDR1 SGHTA, CDR2 FQGNSA. There are 13 residues in the CDR3. The V end lost 4 bases, the J end lost 0 bases, and 6 bases lay between the germline ends. The CDR3 protein is CASSSLMNTEAFF. The CDR3 DNA follows: TGTGCCAGCAGCTCCCTTATGAACACTGAAGCTTTCTTT.

V gene TRBV15 combines with J gene TRBJ2-7; the D is unclear. Germline-derived CDR1 and CDR2 are LNHNV and YYDKDF (reference sequence). This CDR3 spans 13 amino acids. V was pared by 0 bases and J by 6 bases, with 9 bases between. The CDR3 DNA reads TGTGCCACCAGCAGAGATCGGCCCCTCGAGCAGTACTTC. Its translation is CATSRDRPLEQYF.

The chain couples TRBV6-5 to TRBJ1-5, with 8 bases aligning to TRBD1. The germline V gene encodes CDR1 MNHEY and CDR2 SVGAGI. V lost 4 bases and J lost 0; bases outside the gene matches: 5. The CDR3 consists of 16 residues. CDR3 protein: CASSSGTGLSNQPQHF. The CDR3 region has the DNA TGTGCCAGCAGTTCAGGGACAGGTCTTAGCAATCAGCCCCAGCATTTT.

The chain carries TRBV12-3 or TRBV12-4 and TRBJ1-5; D is unresolved. CDR3 length: 13 amino acids. Between the trimmed V and J ends, which lost 2 bases and 4 bases, there was a span of 6 bases. The DNA of the CDR3 is TGTGCCAGCAGTTTATACGGAAATCAGCCCCAGCATTTT. It encodes CASSLYGNQPQHF.

The CDR3 DNA reads as TGTGCCAGCACCCCTGTGGGTGGCCCTAGCACAGATACGCAGTATTTT. Its protein is CASTPVGGPSTDTQYF. The chain joins TRBV7-9 to TRBJ2-3, with D unresolved. V was trimmed by 7 bases and J by 0 bases, leaving 17 bases between them. The germline V gene encodes CDR1 SEHNR and CDR2 FQNEAQ (reference sequence). This CDR3 is 16 amino acids long. Full variable domain (remainder filled in from reference TRBV7-9 and TRBJ2-3): DTGVSQNPRHKITKRGQNVTFRCDPISEHNRLYWYRQTLGQGPEFLTYFQNEAQLEKSRLLSDRFSAERPKGSFSTLEIQRTEQGDSAMYLCASTPVGGPSTDTQYFGPGTRLTVL.

V gene TRBV7-9 combines with J gene TRBJ1-2; D perhaps matches TRBD1 (5 bases). Trimming took off 4 bases at V and 4 bases at J, with 22 bases between the two ends. The length of the CDR3 is 17 residues. Germline V gives CDR1 SEHNR, CDR2 FQNEAQ (reference sequence). Here the CDR3 reads CASSSDRDSLKIYGYTF. CDR3 coding DNA: TGTGCCAGCAGCTCCGACCGGGACTCCCTAAAAATCTATGGCTACACCTTC. Together with reference TRBV7-9 and TRBJ1-2, the CDR3 gives the full variable domain: DTGVSQNPRHKITKRGQNVTFRCDPISEHNRLYWYRQTLGQGPEFLTYFQNEAQLEKSRLLSDRFSAERPKGSFSTLEIQRTEQGDSAMYLCASSSDRDSLKIYGYTFGSGTRLTVV.

The rearrangement uses TRBV24-1 and TRBJ2-2, with D uncertain. Germline V gene lookup returns CDR1 KGHDR and CDR2 SFDVKD. The CDR3 is 15 residues long. V lost 3 bases to trimming and J lost 1 base, with 8 bases between them. The CDR3 sequence is CATSDRRRNTGELFF. In DNA form, the CDR3 reads TGTGCCACCAGTGATAGACGGAGGAACACCGGGGAGCTGTTTTTT.

The chain employs TRBV5-1 and TRBJ2-1, with a tentative D call TRBD2 (5 bases). Trimming removed 5 bases from V and 0 bases from J, with 12 bases in between. This CDR3 spans 15 amino acids. Germline CDR1 SGHRS, CDR2 YFSETQ. CDR3 coding DNA: TGCGCCAGCAGGCCGTCGGGGAGCTCCTACAATGAGCAGTTCTTC. This codes for CASRPSGSSYNEQFF.

The gene calls are TRBV28 and TRBJ1-5; weak D call: TRBD1 (6 bases). The CDR3 extends over 14 amino acids. Germline CDR1 and CDR2: MDHEN and SYDVKM. V was cut by 5 bases and J by 3 bases, with 11 bases left in between. The CDR3 DNA reads as TGTGCCAGCAGTCTCGGGGGGCCCAATCAGCCCCAGCATTTT. It translates to CASSLGGPNQPQHF.

This chain's CDR3 is CASSPATGLGRAEAFF. CDR3 nucleotide sequence: TGTGCCAGCAGCCCGGCAACAGGCCTTGGGCGCGCTGAAGCTTTCTTT. V usage is TRBV2 and J usage is TRBJ1-1; a possible D gene is TRBD1 (5 bases). V was clipped by 6 bases and J by 6 bases, with 23 bases between them. Looked up from germline, CDR1 is SNHLY and CDR2 is FYNNEI. The CDR3 consists of 16 residues. The full variable domain, rest sourced from reference TRBV2 and TRBJ1-1, is EPEVTQTPSHQVTQMGQEVILRCVPISNHLYFYWYRQILGQKVEFLVSFYNNEISEKSEIFDDQFSVERPDGSNFTLKIRSTKLEDSAMYFCASSPATGLGRAEAFFGQGTRLTVV.

This chain links TRBV7-9 with TRBJ1-1, with 8 bases aligning to TRBD1. The CDR3 extends over 13 amino acids. V lost 5 bases and J lost 4; bases outside the gene matches: 3. Looked up from germline, CDR1 is SEHNR and CDR2 is FQNEAQ (reference sequence). CDR3 bases: TGTGCCAGCAGCCCAGGGGGCCCCACTGAAGCTTTCTTT. Its protein product is CASSPGGPTEAFF.

The CDR3 loop reads CSASPRLAGADEQYF. The CDR3 DNA is TGCAGTGCTAGTCCTCGACTAGCGGGAGCCGACGAGCAGTACTTC. The chain combines TRBV20-1 with TRBJ2-7; 12 bases fit TRBD2. Germline CDR1 and CDR2: DFQATT and SNEGSKA (reference sequence). This CDR3 comprises 15 residues. J was trimmed by 5 bases and V by 3 bases; bases with no gene match: 8.

This chain links TRBV5-8 with TRBJ1-2; 9 bases line up with TRBD1. This CDR3 comprises 13 residues. V shed 4 bases, J shed 4 bases, and the junction held 2 bases outside the gene matches. Germline values: CDR1 SGHTS, CDR2 YDEGEE. The CDR3 region is CASSQGQGYGYTF. In nucleotides, the CDR3 is TGTGCCAGCAGCCAGGGACAGGGCTATGGCTACACCTTC.

The chain joins TRBV14 to TRBJ1-5; 8 bases are shared with TRBD1. CDR1 is SGHDN and CDR2 is FVKESK in the germline V gene. The junction had 5 bases not matched to a gene; V was cut back by 4 bases and J by 6 bases. This CDR3 has 14 residues. The CDR3 reads CASSLRGPGQPQHF. DNA for the CDR3: TGTGCCAGCAGCCTCAGGGGGCCGGGTCAGCCCCAGCATTTT.

This sequence joins TRBV18 and TRBJ2-5; D is tentatively TRBD1 or TRBD2 (6 bases each). The CDR3 has 16 residues. Per the germline V gene, CDR1 is KGHSH and CDR2 is LQKENI. Trimming pared 1 base from V and 2 bases from J, leaving 14 bases between. The CDR3 here is CASSPRVGGQQETQYF. CDR3 bases: TGTGCCAGCTCACCACGCGTTGGGGGGCAGCAAGAGACCCAGTACTTC.

The chain joins TRBV7-9 to TRBJ1-4; TRBD1 might be the D (5 bases). Deletions cut 5 bases from V and 0 bases from J, with 10 bases between. The CDR3 spans 15 residues. Germline CDR1 SEHNR, CDR2 FQNEAQ (reference sequence). The CDR3 sequence: CASSRGDATNEKLFF. In nucleotides, the CDR3 is TGTGCCAGCAGCCGAGGGGATGCAACTAATGAAAAACTGTTTTTT.